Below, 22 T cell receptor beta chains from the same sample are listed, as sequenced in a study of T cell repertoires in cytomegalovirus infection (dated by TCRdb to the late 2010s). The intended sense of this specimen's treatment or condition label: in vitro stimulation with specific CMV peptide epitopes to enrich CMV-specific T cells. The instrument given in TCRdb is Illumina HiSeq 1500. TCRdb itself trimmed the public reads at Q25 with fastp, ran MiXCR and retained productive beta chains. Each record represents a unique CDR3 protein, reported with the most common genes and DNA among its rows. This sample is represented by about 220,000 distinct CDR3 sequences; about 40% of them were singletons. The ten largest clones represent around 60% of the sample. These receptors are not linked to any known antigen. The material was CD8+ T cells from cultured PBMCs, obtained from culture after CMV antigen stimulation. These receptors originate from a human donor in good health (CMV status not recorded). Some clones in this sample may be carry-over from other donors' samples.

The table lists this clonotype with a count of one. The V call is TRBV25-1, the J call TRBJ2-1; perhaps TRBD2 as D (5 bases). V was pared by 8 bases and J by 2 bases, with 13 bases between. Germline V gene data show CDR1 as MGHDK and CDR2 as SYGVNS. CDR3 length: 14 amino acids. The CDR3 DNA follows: TGTGCCAGCTCTATCTCGGGAACCTACAATGAGCAGTTCTTC. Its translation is CASSISGTYNEQFF.

In DNA form, the CDR3 reads TGTGCCAGCAGCCCTGGACAGGGGGCTGAGGGCTACACCTTC. As protein: CASSPGQGAEGYTF. This chain uses TRBV7-9 with TRBJ1-2; 11 nucleotides match TRBD1. The junction had 7 bases not matched to a gene; V was cut back by 5 bases and J by 8 bases. The CDR3 consists of 14 residues. The germline V gene has CDR1 SEHNR and CDR2 FQNEAQ (reference sequence).

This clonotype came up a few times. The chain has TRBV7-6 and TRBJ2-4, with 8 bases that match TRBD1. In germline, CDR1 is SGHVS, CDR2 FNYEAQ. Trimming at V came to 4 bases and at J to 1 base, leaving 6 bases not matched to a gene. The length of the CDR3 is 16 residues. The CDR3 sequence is CASSSRQGMAKNIQYF. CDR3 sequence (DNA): TGTGCCAGCAGCTCTCGACAGGGGATGGCCAAAAACATTCAGTACTTC.

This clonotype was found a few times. CDR3 bases: TGTGCCAGCAGCGTTAGCGGGGGCCCGGGGACCGAGCAGTTCTTC. Its translation: CASSVSGGPGTEQFF. This chain connects TRBV7-6 to TRBJ2-1, with TRBD2 matching 9 bases. V trimming: 5 bases; J trimming: 10 bases; junction bases outside the gene matches: 12. The germline gives CDR1 SGHVS, CDR2 FNYEAQ. This CDR3 spans 15 amino acids.

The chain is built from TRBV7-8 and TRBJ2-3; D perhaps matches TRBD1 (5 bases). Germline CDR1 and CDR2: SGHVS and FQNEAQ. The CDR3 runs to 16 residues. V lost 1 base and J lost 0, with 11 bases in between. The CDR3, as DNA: TGTGCCAGCAGCTTAGAGGCAGGGATGAGCACAGATACGCAGTATTTT. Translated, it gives CASSLEAGMSTDTQYF.

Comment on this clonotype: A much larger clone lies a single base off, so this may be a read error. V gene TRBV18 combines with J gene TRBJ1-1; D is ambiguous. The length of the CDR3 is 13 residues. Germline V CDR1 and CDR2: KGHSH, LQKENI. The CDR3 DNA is TGTGCCAGCTCACCAGAGAGTAGGACTGAAGCTTGCTTT. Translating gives CASSPESRTEACF.

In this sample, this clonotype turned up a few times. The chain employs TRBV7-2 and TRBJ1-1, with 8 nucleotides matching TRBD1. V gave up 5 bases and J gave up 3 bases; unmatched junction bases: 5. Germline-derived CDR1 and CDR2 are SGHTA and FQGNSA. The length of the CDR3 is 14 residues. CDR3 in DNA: TGTGCCAGCAGCCCGAGGACAGGGCACACTGAAGCTTTCTTT. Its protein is CASSPRTGHTEAFF.

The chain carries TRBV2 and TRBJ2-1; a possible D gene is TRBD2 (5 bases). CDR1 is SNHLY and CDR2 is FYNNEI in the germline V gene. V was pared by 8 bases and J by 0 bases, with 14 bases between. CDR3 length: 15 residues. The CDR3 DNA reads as TGTGCCAGCGTCTCTGGGGAGAGCTCCTACAATGAGCAGTTCTTC. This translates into CASVSGESSYNEQFF.

The CDR3 DNA is TGTGCCAGCCGAGGCGGGGCGCAGGACACCGGGGAGCTGTTTTTT. Its protein product is CASRGGAQDTGELFF. The chain joins TRBV7-9 to TRBJ2-2; D may be TRBD2 (6 bases). The CDR3 extends over 15 amino acids. The germline V gene encodes CDR1 SEHNR and CDR2 FQNEAQ (reference sequence). Trimming cost V 8 bases and J 3 bases, with 16 bases left between them.

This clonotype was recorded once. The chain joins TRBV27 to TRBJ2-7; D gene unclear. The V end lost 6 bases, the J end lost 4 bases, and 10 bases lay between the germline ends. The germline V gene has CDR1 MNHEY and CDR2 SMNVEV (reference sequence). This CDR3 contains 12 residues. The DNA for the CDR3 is TGTGCCAGCAGGGACCCGTCATACGAGCAGTACTTC. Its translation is CASRDPSYEQYF.

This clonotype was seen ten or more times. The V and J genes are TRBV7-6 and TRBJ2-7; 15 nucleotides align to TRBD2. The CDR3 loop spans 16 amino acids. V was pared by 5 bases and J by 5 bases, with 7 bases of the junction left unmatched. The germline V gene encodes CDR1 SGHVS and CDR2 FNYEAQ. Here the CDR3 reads CASSAGLAGGRDEQYF. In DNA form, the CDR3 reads TGTGCCAGCAGCGCGGGACTAGCGGGAGGCAGGGACGAGCAGTACTTC.

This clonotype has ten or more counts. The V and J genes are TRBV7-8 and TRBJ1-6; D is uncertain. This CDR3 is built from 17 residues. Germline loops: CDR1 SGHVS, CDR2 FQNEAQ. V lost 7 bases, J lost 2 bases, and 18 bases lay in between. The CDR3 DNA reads TGTGCCAGCACCGTAAGAGGATCCGGGGCCTATAATTCACCCCTCCACTTT. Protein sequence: CASTVRGSGAYNSPLHF.

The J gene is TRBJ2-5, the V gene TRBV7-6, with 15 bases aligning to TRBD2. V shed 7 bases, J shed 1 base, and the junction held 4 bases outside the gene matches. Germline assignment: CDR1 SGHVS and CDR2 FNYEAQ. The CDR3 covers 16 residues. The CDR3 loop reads CASTGLAGGPQETQYF. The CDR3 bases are TGTGCCAGCACGGGACTAGCGGGAGGCCCCCAAGAGACCCAGTACTTC.

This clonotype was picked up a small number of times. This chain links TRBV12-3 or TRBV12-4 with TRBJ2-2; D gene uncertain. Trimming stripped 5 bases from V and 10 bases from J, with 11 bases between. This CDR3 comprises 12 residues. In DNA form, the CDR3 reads TGTGCCAGCAGTCCCCGAAAATTGGAGCTGTTTTTT. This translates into CASSPRKLELFF.

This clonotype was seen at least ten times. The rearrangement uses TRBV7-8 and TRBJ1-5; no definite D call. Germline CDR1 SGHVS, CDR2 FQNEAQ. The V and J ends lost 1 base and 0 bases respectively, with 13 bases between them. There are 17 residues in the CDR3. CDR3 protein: CASSLEVRPNSNQPQHF. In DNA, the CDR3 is TGTGCCAGCAGCTTAGAGGTCCGTCCGAATAGCAATCAGCCCCAGCATTTT.

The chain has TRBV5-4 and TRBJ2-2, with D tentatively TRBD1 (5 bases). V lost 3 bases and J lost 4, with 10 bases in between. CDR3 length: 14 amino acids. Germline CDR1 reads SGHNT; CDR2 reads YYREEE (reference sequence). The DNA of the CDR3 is TGTGCCAGCAGCTCCGGTGGGGCCACCGGGGAGCTGTTTTTT. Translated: CASSSGGATGELFF.

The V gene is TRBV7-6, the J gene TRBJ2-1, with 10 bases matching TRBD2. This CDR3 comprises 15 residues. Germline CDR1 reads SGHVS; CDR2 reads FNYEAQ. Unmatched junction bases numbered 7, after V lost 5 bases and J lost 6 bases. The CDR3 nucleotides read TGTGCCAGCAGCCGCCGGACTAGCGGTCCCAATGAGCAGTTCTTC. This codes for CASSRRTSGPNEQFF.

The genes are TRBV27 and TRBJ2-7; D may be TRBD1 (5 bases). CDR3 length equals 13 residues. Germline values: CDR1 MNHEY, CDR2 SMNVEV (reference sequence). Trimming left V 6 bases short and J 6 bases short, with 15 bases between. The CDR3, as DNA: TGTGCCAGCAGCTGGGGCAGGGAAGGCGAGCAGTACTTC. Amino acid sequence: CASSWGREGEQYF.

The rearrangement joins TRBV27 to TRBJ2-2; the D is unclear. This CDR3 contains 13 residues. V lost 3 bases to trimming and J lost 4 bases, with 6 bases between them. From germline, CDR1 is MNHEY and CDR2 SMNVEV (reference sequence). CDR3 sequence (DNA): TGTGCCAGCAGTTTCCCCGGCACCGGGGAGCTGTTTTTT. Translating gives CASSFPGTGELFF.

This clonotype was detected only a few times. CDR3 DNA: TGTGCCAGCAGTTACCGGGACAGTCAAGAGACCCAGTACTTC. Its translation is CASSYRDSQETQYF. J is TRBJ2-5 and V is TRBV6-5; 7 bases fit TRBD1. This CDR3 region has 14 residues. CDR1 is MNHEY, CDR2 SVGAGI, per germline. Trimming cost V 2 bases and J 2 bases; bases outside gene matches: 2.

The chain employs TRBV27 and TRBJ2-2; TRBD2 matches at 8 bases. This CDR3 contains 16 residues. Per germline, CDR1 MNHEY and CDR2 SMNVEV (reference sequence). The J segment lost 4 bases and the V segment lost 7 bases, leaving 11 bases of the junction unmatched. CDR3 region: CASTPSGGQVTGELFF. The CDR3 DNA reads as TGTGCCAGCACGCCCTCGGGAGGGCAAGTCACCGGGGAGCTGTTTTTT.

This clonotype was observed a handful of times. DNA of the CDR3: TGCGCCAGCAGCCAATACCCTAGCGGGAGACCAGATACGCAGTATTTT. Residues: CASSQYPSGRPDTQYF. This chain uses TRBV4-1 with TRBJ2-3; 10 nucleotides match TRBD2. CDR1 and CDR2 (germline): MGHRA, YSYEKL. This CDR3 has 16 amino acids. V lost 2 bases and J lost 4; bases outside the gene matches: 6.